This TCR beta chain was captured by sequencing in a study of graft-versus-host responses after intestinal transplantation (dated by TCRdb to about 2021). Background for the entire study: The transplants that recipients got were multivisceral, liver-intestinal, or isolated intestinal. Of the 20 to 25 intestinal transplant recipients enrolled in the cohort, one of whom was a retransplant, 3 patients without pretransplant specimens were excluded. After intestinal transplantation, graft-versus-host and host-versus-graft alloreactive T cell clones were followed in the graft, circulation and bone marrow using bulk TCR-beta CDR3 sequencing. Alloreactive clones were identified by sequencing pre-transplant mixed lymphocyte reaction products and comparing these products with unstimulated pre-transplant donor and recipient T cells. Rather than going through the commercial service, samples from three later patients were sequenced in-house on an Illumina MiSeq and processed with MiXCR. Anti-thymocyte globulin induction was given to all recipients, followed by maintenance tacrolimus and steroids for about 3 years. A peak of at least 4% donor T cells among recipient peripheral blood mononuclear cells was the definition used for donor T cell macrochimerism.

In the first month after transplant, blood samples were collected up to 4 times, and after that at least monthly when available. Regarding this clone: The target of this receptor is not known. The sample holds no much larger clone one base away, and base qualities are not on file.

Study-level results and caveats: The conclusions were limited by the relatively low number and heterogeneity of the intestinal transplant patients. GvH clones were found in recipient bone marrow, and some of the GvH clones appeared earlier in ileal mucosa or blood, which is consistent with an intestinal mucosal origin. Peak levels of circulating GvH clones were associated with declines in HvG clones early after transplant. In patients with donor T cell macrochimerism, the allografts had high GvH to HvG T cell clonal ratios.

The library came from the immunoSEQ multiplex PCR assay. For most patients, high-throughput TCR-beta CDR3 sequencing of genomic DNA was performed by Adaptive Biotechnologies. The original pipeline was this. TCR sequencing data for 15 to 20 patients were retrieved from Adaptive's ImmunoSEQ software; three other patients were processed with MiXCR and VDJtools. CDR3 nucleotide sequences shared between donor and recipient were removed because their origin could not be assigned. To be classed as alloreactive, a clone needed at least 2-fold expansion over unstimulated cells and a minimum CFSE-low frequency of 0.002% (template counts) or 0.001% (read counts). Mappable clones were those detected in sequenced pre-transplant spleen, lymph node, or MLR CFSE-low populations of the donor or recipient. Cumulative frequency of alloreactive clones was calculated as a percentage of all sequences weighted by copy number. TCRdb's version of the immuneACCESS table is confined to in-frame rearrangements and falls short of the full clone set. An unresolved V gene accounts for under half of the shortfall where checked; the remainder is of unknown origin. For V, J and clone size, that table is used; D and trimming come from the DNA. This sample comprises about 97,000 clones, roughly 90% of them detected only once. The ten top clones hold about 16% of the sample.

CDR3 length: 14 amino acids, cysteine to phenylalanine. Only CDR3 DNA remains: 42 bases, in frame from the first base. V loses 1 base of germline sequence and J loses 8 bases, and the interval between the two ends is 13 bases. Taken from the germline V gene, the CDR1 and CDR2 loops are SGHDT and YYEEEE. The sequence links TRBV5-6 to TRBJ2-1; too little of a D gene remains to name it. The TCR sequence derives from a human patient who received an intestinal transplant, so some T cells may come from the graft donor. This sample comprised PBMCs, obtained 453 days after intestinal transplant. The CDR3 corresponds to CASSLRVVSDEQFF. The DNA sequence is TGTGCCAGCAGCTTGAGGGTGGTTTCAGATGAGCAGTTCTTC.